Listed below are T cell receptor beta chains from one sample, sequenced in a study of cytomegalovirus exposure and HLA in healthy donors. Generated by immunoSEQ multiplex PCR, the TCRdb table keeps only in-frame clones and is missing some. Among some 140,000 clones listed, 65% to 80% were seen once. Sequencing was performed on PBMCs. The receptors here all came from a male donor in good health and CMV-seropositive. CDR3s include the opening cysteine and the closing phenylalanine or tryptophan. The D gene is left open where the match is weak.

TRBJ2-1	TRBV4-3	.	CASSQEGGGFRFF
TRBJ2-5	TRBV19	TRBD2	CASSRTSGTQYF
TRBJ1-2	TRBV6-5	TRBD1	CASSQGQGRDGYTF
TRBJ2-5	TRBV28	.	CASSPQPEETQYF
TRBJ2-3	TRBV7-9	TRBD2	CSSGGAADTQYF
TRBJ1-2	TRBV7-8	TRBD1	CASSFTGTAFNYGYTF
TRBJ1-2	TRBV21-1	.	CASSKAAAGGAYGYTF
TRBJ2-1	TRBV7-9	TRBD1	CASSAGQGNNEQFF
TRBJ2-7	TRBV27	.	CASSLAVSSYEQYF
TRBJ1-1	TRBV13	TRBD1	CASSSGTGDTEAFF
TRBJ1-2	TRBV5-5	.	CASSLAGQGLTYGYTF
TRBJ1-4	TRBV5-1	TRBD1	CASSLASIGTGNEKLFF
TRBJ1-5	TRBV18	.	CASSLRGQTHSNQPQHF
TRBJ2-2	TRBV7-9	TRBD1	CASSSTGTGELFF
TRBJ2-3	TRBV4-2	TRBD2	CASSQSVAGGRADTQYF
TRBJ2-1	TRBV7-3	TRBD2	CASSPIAGSINEQFF
TRBJ2-5	TRBV10-1	TRBD1	CASNGQVQETQYF
TRBJ2-7	TRBV6-5	.	CASSHSGTVTYEQYF
TRBJ2-1	TRBV30	TRBD2	CAWSALAGGRSSYNEQFF
TRBJ1-1	TRBV27	.	CASSLRGVSGMNTEAFF
TRBJ1-6	TRBV7-9	.	CASSLDRGYNSPLHF
TRBJ1-1	TRBV5-6	.	CASSSGGRGLATEAFF
TRBJ1-2	TRBV6-5	TRBD1	CASSYARGLNYGYTF
TRBJ2-3	TRBV6-1	.	CASSDTAGATDTQYF
TRBJ2-7	TRBV5-6	.	CASSSADLGKYEQYF
TRBJ2-1	TRBV28	TRBD2	CASSLAGVSEQFF
TRBJ2-3	TRBV7-8	.	CASSLEMWAGEDTQYF
TRBJ2-7	TRBV14	TRBD1	CASRTETGAAPYEQYF
TRBJ2-1	TRBV4-2	TRBD2	CASSQEQAGGSNEQFF
TRBJ1-1	TRBV29-1	.	CSAELGGGMGKVAEAFF
TRBJ2-7	TRBV7-8	.	CASSSARRAYEQYF
TRBJ2-3	TRBV2	.	CASSEAGNTDTQYF
TRBJ1-1	TRBV11-2	TRBD1	CASSPGTGWLEAFF
TRBJ2-4	TRBV9	.	CASSVGGGGGVKNIQYF
TRBJ2-5	TRBV6-4	TRBD2	CASSSTSGGQETQYF
TRBJ2-1	TRBV28	.	CASSFQGAYNEQFF
TRBJ2-3	TRBV4-3	TRBD2	CASTPRLAGSTDTQYF
TRBJ2-3	TRBV14	TRBD2	CASSQDGLAGFWRGTDTQYF
TRBJ1-2	TRBV4-1	TRBD1	CASSQGGQGGGGYTF
TRBJ2-5	TRBV7-9	.	CASSSRGGEETQYF
TRBJ2-5	TRBV27	.	CASSLFAVAQETQYF
TRBJ1-1	TRBV7-9	TRBD1	CASSLAGDSDTEAFF
TRBJ2-3	TRBV5-1	TRBD2	CASSLGLADTDTQYF
TRBJ1-6	TRBV13	TRBD1	CASSLGQGINSPLHF
TRBJ1-1	TRBV6-5	.	CASRATGGANTEAFF
TRBJ1-4	TRBV19	TRBD1	CASSGTATNEKLFF
TRBJ2-1	TRBV28	.	CASSPTPGQGLRSGSSYNEQFF
TRBJ2-3	TRBV4-3	TRBD2	CASSQTGLVSTDTQYF
TRBJ2-7	TRBV6-5	TRBD1	CASSYRTSGQGVEQYF
TRBJ1-5	TRBV15	.	CATSRVGNQPQHF